This TCR beta chain was retrieved from a study of read filtering for tumor transcriptome and immune sequencing. On the study more broadly: Transcriptome libraries were built from DNase-treated RNA. Per sample, TCR-region reads ranged about 4 to 11 million by IR-seq, about 85 to 1,400 by RNA-seq.

The CDR3 length is 15 residues. Trimming removed 0 bases from V and 0 bases from J, with 9 bases in between. The germline V gene encodes CDR1 DFQATT and CDR2 SNEGSKA (reference sequence). Sampling of bone marrow took place during active disease in every patient. Study-level findings and limits: IR-seq captured clonotypes deeper and more reliably than RNA-seq.

From 400 to 450 ng of RNA, a library with molecular barcoded alpha/delta and beta/gamma adaptors was made. TCRdb re-analysed the reads in MiXCR, keeping a single row per CDR3 protein. The top ten clones hold 15% of a sample with roughly 90,000 distinct CDR3 sequences, around 12% of them seen once. Comment on this clonotype: What it binds is unknown.

The rearrangement links TRBV20-1 to TRBJ2-1; D is possibly TRBD1 or TRBD2 (5 bases each). The receptor was derived from a donor aged 40 or over with multiple myeloma. The sequenced sample was a population of CD138-negative cells sorted from bone marrow. The CDR3 sequence: CSARDVGDSYNEQFF. DNA of the CDR3: TGCAGTGCTAGAGATGTGGGGGACTCCTACAATGAGCAGTTCTTC.